This TCR beta chain was found in a study of T cell responses to AZD1222 COVID-19 vaccine. The germline CDR1 and CDR2 sequences are SQVTM and ANQGSEA. This CDR3 is 14 amino acids long. V was cut by 8 bases and J by 8 bases, with 22 bases left in between. The method was immunoSEQ multiplex PCR; TCRdb's version includes in-frame clones alone and lacks a portion of them. The top ten hold about 29% of the sample, which has 95,000 to 150,000 clones, roughly nine tenths seen once. This clonotype was obtained from an adult in good health. V is TRBV29-1 and J is TRBJ2-1; D unresolved. Sequences were derived from peripheral blood, sampled on day 0 of AZD1222 vaccination. The CDR3 DNA is TGCAGCTTCTCATCCTCCCGGGTATCGGATGAGCAGTTCTTC. It specifies CSFSSSRVSDEQFF.